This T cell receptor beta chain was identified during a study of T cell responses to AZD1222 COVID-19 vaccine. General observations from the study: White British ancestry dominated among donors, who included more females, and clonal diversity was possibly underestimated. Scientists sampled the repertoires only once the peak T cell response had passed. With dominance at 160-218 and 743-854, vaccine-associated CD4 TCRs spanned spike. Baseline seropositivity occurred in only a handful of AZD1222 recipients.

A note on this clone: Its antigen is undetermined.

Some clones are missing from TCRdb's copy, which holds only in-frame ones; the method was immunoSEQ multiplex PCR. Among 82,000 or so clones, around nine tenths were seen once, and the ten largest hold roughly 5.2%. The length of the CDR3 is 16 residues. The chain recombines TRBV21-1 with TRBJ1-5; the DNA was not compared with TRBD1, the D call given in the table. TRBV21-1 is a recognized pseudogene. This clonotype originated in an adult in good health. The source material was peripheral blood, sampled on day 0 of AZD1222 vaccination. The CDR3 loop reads CASSKEAGLRNQPQHF. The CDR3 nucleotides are TGTGCCAGCAGCAAAGAGGCAGGGTTACGGAATCAGCCCCAGCATTTT.